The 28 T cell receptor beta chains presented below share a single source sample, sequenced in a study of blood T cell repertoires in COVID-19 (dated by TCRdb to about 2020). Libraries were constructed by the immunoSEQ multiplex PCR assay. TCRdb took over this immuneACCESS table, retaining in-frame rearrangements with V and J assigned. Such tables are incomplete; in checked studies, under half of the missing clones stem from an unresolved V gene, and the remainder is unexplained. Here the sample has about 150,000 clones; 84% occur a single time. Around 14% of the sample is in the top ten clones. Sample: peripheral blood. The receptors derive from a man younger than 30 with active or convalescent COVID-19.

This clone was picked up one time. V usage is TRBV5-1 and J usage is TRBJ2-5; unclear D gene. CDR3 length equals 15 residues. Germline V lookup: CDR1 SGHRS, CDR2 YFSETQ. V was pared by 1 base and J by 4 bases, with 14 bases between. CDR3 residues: CASSLLSAGSETQYF. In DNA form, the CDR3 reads TGCGCCAGCAGCTTGCTCTCAGCCGGGTCAGAGACCCAGTACTTC.

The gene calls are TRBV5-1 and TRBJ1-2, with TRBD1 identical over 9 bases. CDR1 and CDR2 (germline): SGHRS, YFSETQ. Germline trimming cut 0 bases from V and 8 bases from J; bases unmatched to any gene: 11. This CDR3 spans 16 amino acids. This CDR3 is CASSLAPDRGTIGYTF. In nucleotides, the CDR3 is TGCGCCAGCAGCTTGGCACCCGACAGGGGGACAATAGGCTACACCTTC.

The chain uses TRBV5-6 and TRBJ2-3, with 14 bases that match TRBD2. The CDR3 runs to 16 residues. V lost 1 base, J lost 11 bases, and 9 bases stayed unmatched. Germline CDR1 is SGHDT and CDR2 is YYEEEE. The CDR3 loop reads CASSLKTGTSGSLQYF. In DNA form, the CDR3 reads TGTGCCAGCAGCTTGAAGACAGGGACTAGCGGGAGCCTGCAGTATTTT.

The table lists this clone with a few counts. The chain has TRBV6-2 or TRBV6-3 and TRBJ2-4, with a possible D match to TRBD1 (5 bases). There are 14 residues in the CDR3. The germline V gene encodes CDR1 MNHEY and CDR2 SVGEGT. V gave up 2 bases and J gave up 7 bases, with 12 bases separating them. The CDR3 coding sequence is TGTGCCAGCAGTTACGGGGCAAAAGGGAACATTCAGTACTTC. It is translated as CASSYGAKGNIQYF.

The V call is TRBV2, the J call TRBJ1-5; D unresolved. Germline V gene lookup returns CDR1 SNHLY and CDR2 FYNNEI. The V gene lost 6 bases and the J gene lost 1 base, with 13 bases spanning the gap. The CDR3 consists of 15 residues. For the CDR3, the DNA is TGTGCCAGCAGCCAAGAGGAGAGCAGCAATCAGCCCCAGCATTTT. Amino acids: CASSQEESSNQPQHF.

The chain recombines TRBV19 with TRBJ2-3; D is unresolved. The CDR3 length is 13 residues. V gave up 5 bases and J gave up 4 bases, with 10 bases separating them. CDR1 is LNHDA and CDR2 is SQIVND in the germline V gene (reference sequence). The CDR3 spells CASSDLEADTQYF. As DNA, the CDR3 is TGTGCCAGTAGTGATCTAGAAGCAGATACGCAGTATTTT.

CDR3 sequence (DNA): TGTGCCAGCAGTAGACTAGCGGGAGGGTACAATGAGCAGTTCTTC. Encoded protein: CASSRLAGGYNEQFF. The chain joins TRBV25-1 to TRBJ2-1, with 14 bases identical to TRBD2. This CDR3 is 15 amino acids long. J lost 4 bases, V lost 5 bases, and 1 base had no gene match. Germline V gives CDR1 MGHDK, CDR2 SYGVNS.

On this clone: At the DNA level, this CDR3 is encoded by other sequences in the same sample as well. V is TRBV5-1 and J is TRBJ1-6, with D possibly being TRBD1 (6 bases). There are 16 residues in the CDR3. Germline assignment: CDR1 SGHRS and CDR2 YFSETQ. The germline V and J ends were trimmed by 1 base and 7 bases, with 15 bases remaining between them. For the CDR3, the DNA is TGCGCCAGCAGCTTGAACGCACAGGGCCTCAATTCACCCCTCCACTTT. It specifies CASSLNAQGLNSPLHF.

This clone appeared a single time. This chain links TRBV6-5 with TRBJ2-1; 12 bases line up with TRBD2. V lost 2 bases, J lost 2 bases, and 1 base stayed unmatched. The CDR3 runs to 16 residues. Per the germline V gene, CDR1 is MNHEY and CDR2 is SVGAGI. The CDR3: CASSYGTSGPYNEQFF. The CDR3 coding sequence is TGTGCCAGCAGTTACGGGACTAGCGGGCCCTACAATGAGCAGTTCTTC.

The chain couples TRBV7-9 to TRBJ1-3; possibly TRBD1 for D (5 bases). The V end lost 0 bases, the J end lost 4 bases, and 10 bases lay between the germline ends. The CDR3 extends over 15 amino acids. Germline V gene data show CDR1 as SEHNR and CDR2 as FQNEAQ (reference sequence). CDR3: CASSLARQRGNTIYF. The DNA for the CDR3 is TGTGCCAGCAGCTTAGCCCGACAGCGCGGAAACACCATATATTTT.

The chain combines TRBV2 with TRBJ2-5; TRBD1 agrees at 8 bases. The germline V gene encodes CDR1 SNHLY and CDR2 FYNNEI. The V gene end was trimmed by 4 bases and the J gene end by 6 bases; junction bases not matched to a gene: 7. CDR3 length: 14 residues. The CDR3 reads CASSAGQGGKTQYF. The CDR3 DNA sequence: TGTGCCAGCAGTGCCGGACAGGGAGGAAAGACCCAGTACTTC. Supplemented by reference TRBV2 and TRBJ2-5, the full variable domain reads EPEVTQTPSHQVTQMGQEVILRCVPISNHLYFYWYRQILGQKVEFLVSFYNNEISEKSEIFDDQFSVERPDGSNFTLKIRSTKLEDSAMYFCASSAGQGGKTQYFGPGTRLLVL.

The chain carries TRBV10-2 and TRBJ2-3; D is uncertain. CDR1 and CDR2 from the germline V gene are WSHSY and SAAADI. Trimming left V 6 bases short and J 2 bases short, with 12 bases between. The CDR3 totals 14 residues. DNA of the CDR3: TGCGCCAGCAGAGTTAGCCCGAACACAGATACGCAGTATTTT. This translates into CASRVSPNTDTQYF.

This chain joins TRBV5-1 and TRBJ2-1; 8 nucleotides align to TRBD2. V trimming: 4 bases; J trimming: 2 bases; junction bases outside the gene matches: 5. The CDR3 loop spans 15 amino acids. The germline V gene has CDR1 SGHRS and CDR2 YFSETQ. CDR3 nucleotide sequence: TGCGCCAGCAGCGAGGACGGGGGGGCCTACAATGAGCAGTTCTTC. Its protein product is CASSEDGGAYNEQFF.

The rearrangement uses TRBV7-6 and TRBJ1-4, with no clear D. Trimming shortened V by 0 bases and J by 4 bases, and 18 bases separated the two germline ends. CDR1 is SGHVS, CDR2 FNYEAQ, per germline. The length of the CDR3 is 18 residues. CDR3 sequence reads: CASSLAIGSLTGNEKLFF. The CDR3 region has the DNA TGTGCCAGCAGCTTAGCAATCGGGTCTCTAACGGGTAATGAAAAACTGTTTTTT.

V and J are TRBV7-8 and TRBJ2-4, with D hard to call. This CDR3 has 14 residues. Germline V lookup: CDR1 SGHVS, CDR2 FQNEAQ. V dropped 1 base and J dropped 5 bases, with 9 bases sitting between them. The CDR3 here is CASSLGFSENIQYF. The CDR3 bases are TGTGCCAGCAGCTTAGGTTTCTCTGAAAACATTCAGTACTTC.

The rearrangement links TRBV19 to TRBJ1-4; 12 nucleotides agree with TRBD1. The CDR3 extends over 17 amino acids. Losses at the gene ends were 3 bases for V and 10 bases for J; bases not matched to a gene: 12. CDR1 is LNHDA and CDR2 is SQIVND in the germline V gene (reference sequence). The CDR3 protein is CASSIGSGTGGARKLFF. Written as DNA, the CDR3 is TGTGCCAGTAGTATTGGCTCCGGGACAGGGGGCGCGCGAAAACTGTTTTTT.

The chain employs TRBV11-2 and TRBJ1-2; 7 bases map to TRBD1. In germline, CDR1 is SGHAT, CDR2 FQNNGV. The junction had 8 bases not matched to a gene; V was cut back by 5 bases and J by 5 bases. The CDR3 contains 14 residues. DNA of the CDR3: TGTGCCAGCAGCCACCTTGGGACAGCTTATGGCTACACCTTC. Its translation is CASSHLGTAYGYTF.

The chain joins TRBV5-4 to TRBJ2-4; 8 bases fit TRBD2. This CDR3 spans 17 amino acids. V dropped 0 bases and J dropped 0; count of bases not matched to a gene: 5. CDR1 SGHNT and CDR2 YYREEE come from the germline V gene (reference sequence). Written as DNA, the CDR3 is TGTGCCAGCAGCTTGGTCTCGGGGGGGTTAGCCAAAAACATTCAGTACTTC. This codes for CASSLVSGGLAKNIQYF.

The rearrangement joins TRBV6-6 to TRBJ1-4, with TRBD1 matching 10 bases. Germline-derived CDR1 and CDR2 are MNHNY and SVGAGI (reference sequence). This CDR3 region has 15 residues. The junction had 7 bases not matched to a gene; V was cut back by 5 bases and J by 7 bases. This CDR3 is CASSPRDRGSEKLFF. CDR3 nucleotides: TGTGCCAGCAGTCCTCGGGACAGGGGTTCTGAAAAACTGTTTTTT.

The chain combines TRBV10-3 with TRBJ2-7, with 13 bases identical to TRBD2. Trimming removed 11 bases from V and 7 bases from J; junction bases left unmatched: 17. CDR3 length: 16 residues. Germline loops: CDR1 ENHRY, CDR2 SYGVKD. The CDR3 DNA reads TGTGCCCCTTTAGGACTAGCGGGGGCCCGTTCCTGGGAGCAGTACTTC. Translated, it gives CAPLGLAGARSWEQYF.

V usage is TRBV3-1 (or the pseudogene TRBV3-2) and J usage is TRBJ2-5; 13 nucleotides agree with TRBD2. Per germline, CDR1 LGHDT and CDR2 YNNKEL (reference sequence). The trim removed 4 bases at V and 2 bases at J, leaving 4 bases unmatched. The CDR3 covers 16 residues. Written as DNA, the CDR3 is TGTGCCAGCAGCCCTTGGGGACTAGCGGGACAAGAGACCCAGTACTTC. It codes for CASSPWGLAGQETQYF.

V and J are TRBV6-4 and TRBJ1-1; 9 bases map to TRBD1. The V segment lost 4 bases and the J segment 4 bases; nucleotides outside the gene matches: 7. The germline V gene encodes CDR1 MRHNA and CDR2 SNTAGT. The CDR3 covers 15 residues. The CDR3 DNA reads TGTGCCAGCAGTGGAACAGGGGGCGGTGGCACTGAAGCTTTCTTT. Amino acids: CASSGTGGGGTEAFF.

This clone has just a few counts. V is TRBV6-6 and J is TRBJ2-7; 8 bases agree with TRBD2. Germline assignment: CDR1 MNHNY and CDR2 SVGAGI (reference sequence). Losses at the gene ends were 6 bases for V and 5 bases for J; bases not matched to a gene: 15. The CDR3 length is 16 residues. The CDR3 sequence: CASSLTGGGLLNEQYF. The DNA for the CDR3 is TGTGCCAGCAGCCTAACGGGGGGGGGCCTACTGAACGAGCAGTACTTC.

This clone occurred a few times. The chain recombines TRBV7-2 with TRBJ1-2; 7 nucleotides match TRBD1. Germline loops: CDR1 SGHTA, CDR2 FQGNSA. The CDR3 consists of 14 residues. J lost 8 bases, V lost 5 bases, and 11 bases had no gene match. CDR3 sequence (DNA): TGTGCCAGCAGCCCGCCGCCGACAGGGCGCGGCTACACCTTC. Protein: CASSPPPTGRGYTF.

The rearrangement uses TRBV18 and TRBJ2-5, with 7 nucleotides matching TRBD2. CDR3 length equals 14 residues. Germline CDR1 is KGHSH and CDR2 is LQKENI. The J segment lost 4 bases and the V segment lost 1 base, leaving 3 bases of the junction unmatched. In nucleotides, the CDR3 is TGTGCCAGCTCACCACGAACGGGAGGAGAGACCCAGTACTTC. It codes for CASSPRTGGETQYF.

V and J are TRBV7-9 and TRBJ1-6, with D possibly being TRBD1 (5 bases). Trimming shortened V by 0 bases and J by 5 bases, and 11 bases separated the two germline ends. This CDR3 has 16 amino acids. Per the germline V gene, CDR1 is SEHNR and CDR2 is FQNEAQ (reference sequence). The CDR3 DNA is TGTGCCAGCAGCTTAGCTGAAAGGGGAAATAATTCACCCCTCCACTTT. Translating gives CASSLAERGNNSPLHF.

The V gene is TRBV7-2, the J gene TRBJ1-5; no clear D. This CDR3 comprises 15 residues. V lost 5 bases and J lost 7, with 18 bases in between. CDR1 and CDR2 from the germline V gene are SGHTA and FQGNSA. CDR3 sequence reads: CASSVKTSQRQPQHF. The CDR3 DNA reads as TGTGCCAGCAGCGTGAAGACAAGTCAACGACAGCCCCAGCATTTT.

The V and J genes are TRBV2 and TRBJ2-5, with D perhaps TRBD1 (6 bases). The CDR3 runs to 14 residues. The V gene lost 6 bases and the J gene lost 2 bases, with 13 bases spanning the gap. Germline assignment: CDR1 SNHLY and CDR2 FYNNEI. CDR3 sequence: CASRVGQQQETQYF. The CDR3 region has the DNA TGTGCCAGCAGAGTGGGACAACAACAAGAGACCCAGTACTTC.